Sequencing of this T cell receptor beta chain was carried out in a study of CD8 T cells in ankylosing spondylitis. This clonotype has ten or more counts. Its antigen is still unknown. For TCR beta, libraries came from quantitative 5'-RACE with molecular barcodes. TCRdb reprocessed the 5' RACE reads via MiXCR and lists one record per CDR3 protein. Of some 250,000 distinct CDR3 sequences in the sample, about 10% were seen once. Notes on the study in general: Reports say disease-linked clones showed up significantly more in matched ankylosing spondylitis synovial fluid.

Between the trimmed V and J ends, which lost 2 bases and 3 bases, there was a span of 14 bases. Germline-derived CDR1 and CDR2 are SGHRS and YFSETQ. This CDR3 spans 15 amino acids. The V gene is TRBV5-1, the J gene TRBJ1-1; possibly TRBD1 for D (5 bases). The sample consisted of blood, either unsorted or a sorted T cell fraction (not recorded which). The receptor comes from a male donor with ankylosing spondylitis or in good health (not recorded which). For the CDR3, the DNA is TGCGCCAGCAGCTTCAGGGCGCGAGAGGACACTGAAGCTTTCTTT. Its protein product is CASSFRAREDTEAFF.